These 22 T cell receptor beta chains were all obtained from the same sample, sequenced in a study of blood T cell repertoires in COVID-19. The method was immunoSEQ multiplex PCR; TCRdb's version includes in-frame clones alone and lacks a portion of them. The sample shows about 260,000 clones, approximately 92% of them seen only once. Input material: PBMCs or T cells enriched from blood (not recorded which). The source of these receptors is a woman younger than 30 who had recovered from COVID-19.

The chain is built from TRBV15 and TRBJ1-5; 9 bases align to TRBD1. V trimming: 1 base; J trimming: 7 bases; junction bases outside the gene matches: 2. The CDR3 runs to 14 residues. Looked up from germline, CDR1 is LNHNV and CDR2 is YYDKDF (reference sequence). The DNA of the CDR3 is TGTGCCACCAGCAGAGGACAGGGGGACCAGCCCCAGCATTTT. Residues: CATSRGQGDQPQHF.

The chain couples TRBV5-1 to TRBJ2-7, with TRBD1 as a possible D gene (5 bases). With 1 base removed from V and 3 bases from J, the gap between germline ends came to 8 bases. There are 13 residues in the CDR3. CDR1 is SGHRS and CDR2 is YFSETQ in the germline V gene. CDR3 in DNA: TGCGCCAGCAGCTTGTCAGGGCGCTACGAGCAGTACTTC. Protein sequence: CASSLSGRYEQYF.

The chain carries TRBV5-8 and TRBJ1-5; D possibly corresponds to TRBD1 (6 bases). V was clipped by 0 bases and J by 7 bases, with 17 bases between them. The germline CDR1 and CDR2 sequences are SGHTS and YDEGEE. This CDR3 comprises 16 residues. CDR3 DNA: TGTGCCAGCAGCTTGGAGAGGGGGGGGTCAAAACAGCCCCAGCATTTT. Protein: CASSLERGGSKQPQHF.

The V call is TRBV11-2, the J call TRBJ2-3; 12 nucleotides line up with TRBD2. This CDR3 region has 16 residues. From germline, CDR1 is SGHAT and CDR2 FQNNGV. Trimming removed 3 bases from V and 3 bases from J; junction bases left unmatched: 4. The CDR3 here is CASSFTSGGSTDTQYF. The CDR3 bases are TGTGCCAGCAGCTTTACTAGCGGGGGGTCAACAGATACGCAGTATTTT.

The CDR3: CASSQDLRGGADTQYF. The CDR3 coding sequence is TGCGCCAGCAGCCAAGATCTGCGGGGGGGCGCAGATACGCAGTATTTT. The rearrangement uses TRBV4-1 and TRBJ2-3; 9 nucleotides line up with TRBD2. The CDR3 consists of 16 residues. V was clipped by 0 bases and J by 4 bases; unmatched bases: 5. The germline V gene has CDR1 MGHRA and CDR2 YSYEKL.

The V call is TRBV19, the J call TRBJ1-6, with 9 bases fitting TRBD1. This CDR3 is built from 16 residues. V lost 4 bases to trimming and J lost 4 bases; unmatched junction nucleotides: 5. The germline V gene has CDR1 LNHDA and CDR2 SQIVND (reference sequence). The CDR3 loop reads CASSRDRAGYNSPLHF. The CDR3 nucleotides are TGTGCCAGTAGTAGGGACAGGGCTGGGTATAATTCACCCCTCCACTTT.

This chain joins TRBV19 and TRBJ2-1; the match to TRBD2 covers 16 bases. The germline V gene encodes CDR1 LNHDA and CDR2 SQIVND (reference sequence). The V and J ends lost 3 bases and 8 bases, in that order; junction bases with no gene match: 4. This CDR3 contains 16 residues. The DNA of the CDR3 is TGTGCCAGTAGTATGGGACTAGCGGGGGGGATGGATGAGCAGTTCTTC. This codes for CASSMGLAGGMDEQFF. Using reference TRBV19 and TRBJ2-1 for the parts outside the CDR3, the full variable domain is DGGITQSPKYLFRKEGQNVTLSCEQNLNHDAMYWYRQDPGQGLRLIYYSQIVNDFQKGDIAEGYSVSREKKESFPLTVTSAQKNPTAFYLCASSMGLAGGMDEQFFGPGTRLTVL.

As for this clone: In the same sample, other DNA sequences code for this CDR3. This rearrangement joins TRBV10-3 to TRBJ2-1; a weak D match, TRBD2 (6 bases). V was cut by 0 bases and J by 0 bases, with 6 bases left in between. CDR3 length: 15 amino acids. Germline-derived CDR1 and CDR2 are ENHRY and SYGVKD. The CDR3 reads CAISESGGSYNEQFF. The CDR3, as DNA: TGTGCCATCAGTGAGTCGGGGGGCTCCTACAATGAGCAGTTCTTC.

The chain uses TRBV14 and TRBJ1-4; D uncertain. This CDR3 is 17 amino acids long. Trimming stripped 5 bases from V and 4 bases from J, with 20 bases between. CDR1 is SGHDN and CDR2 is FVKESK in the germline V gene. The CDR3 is CASSSRLRPGSNEKLFF. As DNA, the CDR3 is TGTGCCAGCAGCTCCCGATTAAGACCGGGTAGTAATGAAAAACTGTTTTTT.

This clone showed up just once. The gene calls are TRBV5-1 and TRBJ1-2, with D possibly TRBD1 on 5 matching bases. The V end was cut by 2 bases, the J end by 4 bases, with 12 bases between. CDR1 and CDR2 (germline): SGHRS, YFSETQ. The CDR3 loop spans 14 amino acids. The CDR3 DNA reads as TGCGCCAGCAGCTTCACCAGGGCAGTCTATGGCTACACCTTC. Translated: CASSFTRAVYGYTF.

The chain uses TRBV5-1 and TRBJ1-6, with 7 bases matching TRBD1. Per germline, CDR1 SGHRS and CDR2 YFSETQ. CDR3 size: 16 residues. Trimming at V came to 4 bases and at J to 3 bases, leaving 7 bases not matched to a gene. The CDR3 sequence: CASSTGQAIYNSPLHF. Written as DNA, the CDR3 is TGCGCCAGCAGCACCGGACAGGCGATCTATAATTCACCCCTCCACTTT.

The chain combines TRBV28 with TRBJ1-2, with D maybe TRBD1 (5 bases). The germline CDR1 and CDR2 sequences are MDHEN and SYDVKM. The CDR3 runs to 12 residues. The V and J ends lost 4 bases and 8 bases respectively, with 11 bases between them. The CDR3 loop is CASSSAGHGYTF. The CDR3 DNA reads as TGTGCCAGCAGTTCTGCAGGGCACGGCTACACCTTC.

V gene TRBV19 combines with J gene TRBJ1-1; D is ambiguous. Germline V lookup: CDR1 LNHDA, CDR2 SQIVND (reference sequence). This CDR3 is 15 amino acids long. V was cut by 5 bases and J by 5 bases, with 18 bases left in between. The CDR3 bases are TGTGCCAGTAGTTTAGGCGGGGTTACGGGGACTGAAGCTTTCTTT. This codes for CASSLGGVTGTEAFF. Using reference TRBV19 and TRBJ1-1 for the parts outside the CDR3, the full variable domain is DGGITQSPKYLFRKEGQNVTLSCEQNLNHDAMYWYRQDPGQGLRLIYYSQIVNDFQKGDIAEGYSVSREKKESFPLTVTSAQKNPTAFYLCASSLGGVTGTEAFFGQGTRLTVV.

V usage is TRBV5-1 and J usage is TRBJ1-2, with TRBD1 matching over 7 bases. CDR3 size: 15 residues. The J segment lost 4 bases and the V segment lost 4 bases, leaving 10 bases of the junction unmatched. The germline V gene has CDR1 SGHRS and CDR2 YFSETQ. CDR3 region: CASSPLPQGSYGYTF. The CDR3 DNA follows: TGCGCCAGCAGCCCTCTACCACAGGGGTCCTATGGCTACACCTTC.

The DNA for the CDR3 is TGCACCAGCAGCCCTAACAGGCGGGGCGTGTGGGAAGAGACCCAGTACTTC. This sequence encodes CTSSPNRRGVWEETQYF. The chain is built from TRBV1 and TRBJ2-5; the table's TRBD2 call for D was not verified on the DNA. TRBV1 is tagged as a pseudogene. This CDR3 spans 17 amino acids.

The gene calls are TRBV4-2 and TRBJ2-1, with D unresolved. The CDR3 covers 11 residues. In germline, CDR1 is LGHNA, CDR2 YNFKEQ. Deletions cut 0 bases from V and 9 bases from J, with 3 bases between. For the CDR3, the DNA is TGTGCCAGCAGCCAAGATCTTGAGCAGTTCTTC. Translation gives CASSQDLEQFF.

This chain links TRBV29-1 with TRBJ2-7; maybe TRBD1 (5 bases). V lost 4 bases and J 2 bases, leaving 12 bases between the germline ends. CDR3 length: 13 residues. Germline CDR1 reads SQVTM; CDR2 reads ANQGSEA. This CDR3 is CSVALGRAYEQYF. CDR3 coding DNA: TGCAGCGTTGCGCTTGGCAGGGCCTACGAGCAGTACTTC.

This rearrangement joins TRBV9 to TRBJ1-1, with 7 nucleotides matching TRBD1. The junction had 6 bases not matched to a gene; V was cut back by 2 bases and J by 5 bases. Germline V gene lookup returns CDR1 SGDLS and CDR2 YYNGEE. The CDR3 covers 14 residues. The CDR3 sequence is CASSVTGASTEAFF. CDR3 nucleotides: TGTGCCAGCAGCGTTACAGGGGCATCGACTGAAGCTTTCTTT.

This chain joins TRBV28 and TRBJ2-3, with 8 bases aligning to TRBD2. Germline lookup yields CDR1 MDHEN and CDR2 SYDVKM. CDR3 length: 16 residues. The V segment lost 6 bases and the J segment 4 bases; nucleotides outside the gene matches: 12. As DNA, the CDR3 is TGTGCCAGCAGCCCCCGGGGCGGGGGGAGGGCAGATACGCAGTATTTT. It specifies CASSPRGGGRADTQYF.

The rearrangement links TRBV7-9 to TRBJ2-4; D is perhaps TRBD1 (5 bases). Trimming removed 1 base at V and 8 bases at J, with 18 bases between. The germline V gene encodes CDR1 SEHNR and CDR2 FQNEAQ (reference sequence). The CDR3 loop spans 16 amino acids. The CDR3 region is CASSLGVRAARDIQYF. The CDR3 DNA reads TGTGCCAGCAGCTTAGGGGTCAGGGCTGCCCGAGACATTCAGTACTTC.

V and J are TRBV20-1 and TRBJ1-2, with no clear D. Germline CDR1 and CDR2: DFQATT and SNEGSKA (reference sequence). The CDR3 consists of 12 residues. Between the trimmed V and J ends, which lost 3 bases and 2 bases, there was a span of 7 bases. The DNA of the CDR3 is TGCAGTGCTAGTATATTGAACTATGGCTACACCTTC. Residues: CSASILNYGYTF.

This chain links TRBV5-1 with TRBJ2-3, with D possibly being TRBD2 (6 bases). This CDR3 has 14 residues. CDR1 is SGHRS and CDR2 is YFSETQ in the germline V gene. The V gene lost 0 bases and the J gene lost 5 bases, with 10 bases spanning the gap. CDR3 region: CASSLEEGGDTQYF. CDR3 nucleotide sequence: TGCGCCAGCAGCTTGGAGGAGGGTGGAGATACGCAGTATTTT.